This is a list of T cell receptor beta chains from one sample in a study of tumor and adjacent non-tumor tissue in lung cancer. MiXCR was run by TCRdb on the multiplex PCR reads, yielding one entry per CDR3 protein. Among around 99,000 distinct CDR3 sequences listed, about 65% were seen once. Specimen: distant non-tumor lung tissue. Every receptor here comes from a man in his sixties with non-small cell lung cancer. Both conserved end residues are part of each CDR3. A D gene is named only where the DNA matches it firmly. Expanded clones are given a class, and other clones once, few, many or no size at all.

cdr3_aa cdr3_nt v_call d_call j_call clone_size
CATSDSRTVRSYEQYF TGTGCCACCAGTGATAGCAGGACAGTACGTTCCTACGAGCAGTACTTC TRBV24-1 - TRBJ2-7 -
CAINVDQGTQYF TGTGCCATCAATGTGGACCAAGGGACCCAGTACTTC TRBV10-3 - TRBJ2-5 -
CASSSAGLNKKHEHFF TGTGCCAGCAGTTCGGCCGGGCTCAACAAAAAACATGAGCACTTCTTC TRBV12-3/TRBV12-4 - TRBJ2-1 -
CSALTRQGLTYNEQFF TGCAGTGCTCTGACTCGACAGGGACTTACCTACAATGAGCAGTTCTTC TRBV20-1 - TRBJ2-1 many
CASGPTAGDSYEQYF TGTGCCAGCGGCCCCACTGCGGGAGACAGCTACGAGCAGTACTTC TRBV6-2/TRBV6-3 TRBD2 TRBJ2-7 -
CSARSTGTNEKLFF TGCAGTGCTAGATCCACAGGAACTAATGAAAAACTGTTTTTT TRBV20-1 - TRBJ1-4 many
CSVESWTGGTGELFF TGCAGCGTTGAATCCTGGACAGGGGGCACAGGGGAGCTGTTTTTT TRBV29-1 TRBD1 TRBJ2-2 -
CASSLASGGITQRDTDTQYF TGCGCCAGCAGCTTGGCTAGCGGGGGGATAACCCAAAGAGACACAGATACGCAGTATTTT TRBV5-1 TRBD2 TRBJ2-3 -
CAWSPGTGDEKLFF TGTGCCTGGAGTCCCGGGACAGGGGATGAAAAACTGTTTTTT TRBV30 TRBD1 TRBJ1-4 -
CAWSLSGNGANVLTF TGTGCCTGGAGTCTGTCAGGGAATGGGGCCAACGTCCTGACTTTC TRBV30 - TRBJ2-6 -
CASSQGTNGNQQYF TGTGCCAGCAGTCAAGGGACTAACGGCAACCAGCAGTACTTC TRBV28 TRBD2 TRBJ2-7 -
CSARVVTFDTQYF TGCAGTGCTAGAGTGGTTACTTTCGATACGCAGTATTTT TRBV20-1 - TRBJ2-3 many
CASSLSASKTDAFF TGTGCCAGCAGCTTATCGGCGAGCAAGACTGATGCTTTCTTT TRBV11-1 - TRBJ1-1 -
CASSVQVDTEAFF TGTGCCAGCAGCGTACAGGTGGACACTGAAGCTTTCTTT TRBV9 - TRBJ1-1 -
CASSYSKYTDAFF TGTGCCAGTAGTTACTCAAAATACACTGACGCTTTCTTT TRBV19 - TRBJ1-1 few
CANSYSAYEQYF TGTGCCAACAGTTACTCAGCCTACGAGCAGTATTTC TRBV6-2/TRBV6-3 - TRBJ2-7 -
CASRSTGGHLDYNEQFF TGCGCCAGCAGAAGTACAGGAGGCCACCTGGACTACAATGAGCAGTTCTTC TRBV10-2 - TRBJ2-1 -
CAISDRGYGDYTF TGTGCCATTAGTGACAGGGGTTACGGTGACTACACCTTC TRBV10-3 TRBD1 TRBJ1-2 -
CVSSSTSGGVSYEQYF TGTGTCAGCAGTTCGACTAGCGGAGGGGTCTCCTACGAGCAGTACTTC TRBV12-3/TRBV12-4 TRBD2 TRBJ2-7 -
CASSFRRSGNTAYF TGTGCCAGCAGCTTCCGGAGATCTGGAAACACCGCATATTTT TRBV13 - TRBJ1-3 -
CASSQGLAPTKEQSF TGCGCTAGCAGCCAAGGACTAGCTCCTACAAAGGAGCAGTCCTTC TRBV4-3 TRBD2 TRBJ2-1 -
CVSSLWGLRQPQHF TGTGTCAGCAGTTTATGGGGTTTAAGGCAGCCCCAGCATTTT TRBV28 - TRBJ1-5 -
CASAGVDTEAFF TGTGCCAGCGCCGGGGTAGACACTGAAGCTTTCTTT TRBV12-3/TRBV12-4 - TRBJ1-1 -